These T cell receptor beta chains were read from a single sample in a study of T cell repertoires in cytomegalovirus infection. TCRdb re-called the reads through MiXCR, storing one row per CDR3 protein. The sample has 200,000 to 250,000 distinct CDR3 sequences; 9% to 15% are singletons. The sequenced sample consisted of PBMCs. The receptors derive from a human donor in good health (CMV status not recorded). Some clones in this sample may be carry-over from other donors' samples. Both conserved end residues are part of each CDR3. The D gene is left open where the match is weak. A row's size may be missing; if present it is once, few, many or a size class.

J | size | D | V | length | CDR3 | DNA
TRBJ2-3 | many | TRBD2 | TRBV7-2 | 15 | CASSLHGGAADTQYF | TGTGCCAGCAGCTTACACGGGGGGGCAGCAGATACGCAGTATTTT
TRBJ1-2 | - | - | TRBV7-6 | 11 | CASSLQDGYTF | TGTGCCAGCAGCTTACAGGATGGCTACACCTTC
TRBJ1-4 | many | - | TRBV12-3/TRBV12-4 | 14 | CASSFTGANEKLFF | TGTGCCAGCAGTTTTACGGGGGCGAATGAAAAACTGTTTTTT
TRBJ1-1 | many | TRBD1 | TRBV6-6 | 13 | CASTWTGDTEAFF | TGTGCCAGCACTTGGACAGGGGACACTGAAGCTTTCTTT
TRBJ2-7 | few | TRBD1 | TRBV7-3 | 15 | CASSLTPGQGYEQYF | TGTGCCAGCAGCTTAACGCCGGGACAGGGCTACGAGCAGTACTTC
TRBJ2-7 | many | - | TRBV11-2 | 14 | CASSLGVNPHEQYF | TGTGCCAGCAGCTTAGGCGTCAACCCCCACGAGCAGTACTTC
TRBJ1-1 | many | - | TRBV7-2 | 14 | CASTIGGSWTEAFF | TGTGCCAGCACCATAGGGGGATCGTGGACTGAAGCTTTCTTT
TRBJ1-1 | many | - | TRBV6-1 | 15 | CASIAEQRMNTEAFF | TGTGCCAGCATCGCAGAACAGAGAATGAACACTGAAGCTTTCTTT
TRBJ2-4 | - | TRBD2 | TRBV7-2 | 15 | CASRATSGRGNIQYF | TGTGCCAGCAGGGCTACTAGCGGGAGGGGAAACATTCAGTACTTC
TRBJ2-1 | - | - | TRBV12-5 | 12 | CASGFPNNEQFF | TGTGCTAGTGGTTTCCCGAACAATGAGCAGTTCTTC
TRBJ2-3 | - | - | TRBV20-1 | 13 | CSARGGATDTQYF | TGCAGTGCTAGAGGCGGAGCCACAGATACGCAGTATTTT
TRBJ2-1 | - | - | TRBV2 | 14 | CASTLGTVYNEQFF | TGTGCCAGCACCCTCGGGACGGTCTACAATGAGCAGTTCTTC
TRBJ2-5 | many | TRBD1 | TRBV24-1 | 16 | CATSDGTGDLQETQYF | TGTGCCACCAGTGATGGGACAGGGGATCTTCAAGAGACCCAGTACTTC
TRBJ1-1 | few | - | TRBV4-3 | 16 | CASSHPPTGTNTEAFF | TGCGCCAGCAGCCATCCCCCGACAGGAACGAACACTGAAGCTTTCTTT
TRBJ2-3 | once | TRBD2 | TRBV18 | 15 | CASSTLAALTDTQYF | TGTGCCAGCTCCACTCTAGCGGCCCTCACAGATACGCAGTATTTT
TRBJ2-3 | - | TRBD1 | TRBV29-1 | 17 | CSVALGPDRAYTDTQYF | TGCAGCGTTGCACTTGGACCGGACAGGGCCTACACAGATACGCAGTATTTT
TRBJ2-7 | many | TRBD1 | TRBV28 | 12 | CASRPGGYEQYF | TGTGCCAGCAGACCAGGGGGCTACGAGCAGTACTTC
TRBJ2-7 | many | TRBD1 | TRBV5-6 | 16 | CASSTPRDSSSYEQYF | TGTGCCAGCAGCACCCCCCGGGACAGCTCATCCTACGAGCAGTACTTC
TRBJ2-1 | many | TRBD2 | TRBV7-2 | 14 | CASSLPGGWNEQFF | TGTGCCAGCAGCTTGCCGGGAGGGTGGAATGAGCAGTTCTTC
TRBJ1-2 | many | TRBD1 | TRBV14 | 14 | CASSQGTGSYGYTF | TGTGCCAGCAGCCAAGGGACAGGAAGCTATGGCTACACCTTC
TRBJ1-1 | - | - | TRBV28 | 15 | CATEPLGHENTEAFF | TGTGCCACAGAACCCCTAGGGCATGAGAACACTGAAGCTTTCTTT
TRBJ2-5 | - | - | TRBV28 | 17 | CASSSSGQKRGQETQYF | TGTGCCAGCAGTTCTTCAGGCCAAAAGAGAGGCCAAGAGACCCAGTACTTC
TRBJ1-2 | many | - | TRBV28 | 14 | CASRLQGDNYGYTF | TGTGCCAGCAGGTTACAGGGCGATAACTATGGCTACACCTTC
TRBJ2-7 | many | - | TRBV7-2 | 15 | CASTLGQLSSYEQYF | TGTGCCAGCACACTAGGGCAGTTAAGCTCCTACGAGCAGTACTTC
TRBJ2-3 | few | - | TRBV20-1 | 15 | CSARSRTSPTDTQYF | TGCAGTGCTAGATCCCGGACGTCGCCCACAGATACGCAGTATTTT
TRBJ1-5 | many | - | TRBV7-2 | 14 | CASSRGQGFQPQHF | TGTGCCAGCAGCCGCGGTCAGGGTTTTCAGCCCCAGCATTTT
TRBJ2-1 | - | - | TRBV27 | 13 | CASSFQGYNEQFF | TGTGCCAGCAGTTTCCAGGGATACAATGAGCAGTTCTTC
TRBJ2-5 | many | - | TRBV7-8 | 14 | CASSSLSGVETQYF | TGTGCCAGCAGCTCCCTAAGCGGCGTGGAGACCCAGTACTTC
TRBJ2-3 | many | TRBD2 | TRBV28 | 15 | CASMALAGGSDTQYF | TGTGCCAGCATGGCCCTAGCGGGAGGTTCAGATACGCAGTATTTT